These 15 T cell receptor beta chains were all obtained from the same sample, sequenced in a study of monozygotic twins with inflammatory bowel disease. TCRdb re-called the 5' RACE reads and shows each CDR3 protein once, DNA omitted. The sample data list 350,000 to 500,000 distinct CDR3 sequences. Material for sequencing was blood. These TCRs come from a human donor with ulcerative colitis or Crohn's disease, or a healthy co-twin of an affected twin (not recorded which).

V and J are TRBV20-1 and TRBJ2-3; TCRdb outputs TRBD2, but without DNA this stays unchecked. Germline loops: CDR1 DFQATT, CDR2 SNEGSKA (reference sequence). The CDR3 has 14 amino acids. CDR3 sequence reads: CSGGGRDRTDTQYF.

The rearrangement links TRBV5-1 to TRBJ2-7; the D call of TRBD1 rests on TCRdb alone, since no DNA is present to check it. Germline assignment: CDR1 SGHRS and CDR2 YFSETQ. The CDR3 contains 14 residues. The CDR3 region is CASRADSTVYEQYF. The variable domain in full, with the rest retrieved from reference TRBV5-1 and TRBJ2-7, is KAGVTQTPRYLIKTRGQQVTLSCSPISGHRSVSWYQQTPGQGLQFLFEYFSETQRNKGNFPGRFSGRQFSNSRSEMNVSTLELGDSALYLCASRADSTVYEQYFGPGTRLTVT.

The chain recombines TRBV18 with TRBJ2-3; checking the TCRdb D call of TRBD1 is not possible without DNA. This CDR3 spans 16 amino acids. Germline-derived CDR1 and CDR2 are KGHSH and LQKENI. CDR3 protein: CASPPADRGHADTQYF.

This rearrangement joins TRBV5-8 to TRBJ2-7; TCRdb returns TRBD1, unconfirmable since there is no DNA. This CDR3 is built from 14 residues. The germline V gene has CDR1 SGHTS and CDR2 YDEGEE. This chain's CDR3 is CASSLEGSGGVEYF.

This rearrangement joins TRBV24-1 to TRBJ2-1. CDR1 and CDR2 (germline): KGHDR, SFDVKD. The CDR3 sequence is 16 residues long. CDR3 amino acids: CATSDATASSYNEQFF.

CDR3 loop: CASSLAPLGAATDTQYF. This chain uses TRBV5-1 with TRBJ2-3; absent DNA, TCRdb's TRBD1 call cannot be checked. The CDR3 spans 17 residues. CDR1 and CDR2 (germline): SGHRS, YFSETQ. Filled out from reference TRBV5-1 and TRBJ2-3, the complete variable domain reads KAGVTQTPRYLIKTRGQQVTLSCSPISGHRSVSWYQQTPGQGLQFLFEYFSETQRNKGNFPGRFSGRQFSNSRSEMNVSTLELGDSALYLCASSLAPLGAATDTQYFGPGTRLTVL.

The chain combines TRBV4-2 with TRBJ2-7; TCRdb selects TRBD2, and the lack of DNA leaves this call unchecked. The CDR3 covers 19 residues. The germline CDR1 and CDR2 sequences are LGHNA and YNFKEQ. CDR3 protein: CASSQDLIRGNVLWYEQYF.

The chain recombines TRBV3-1 with TRBJ2-6; the TCRdb call, TRBD1, lacks DNA for checking. Germline V CDR1 and CDR2: LGHDT, YNNKEL (reference sequence). The length of the CDR3 is 16 residues. This CDR3 is CASSQQHRAGANVLTF.

This chain connects TRBV19 to TRBJ1-3. Germline CDR1 and CDR2: LNHDA and SQIVND (reference sequence). This CDR3 region has 16 residues. The CDR3 here is CASSNPTPRSGNTIYF.

The chain links TRBV20-1 to TRBJ2-3; TCRdb gives TRBD2 as the D gene, but with no DNA this cannot be confirmed. The CDR3 totals 18 residues. Germline-derived CDR1 and CDR2 are DFQATT and SNEGSKA (reference sequence). The CDR3 spells CSARDRPIAGGPTDTQYF.

This rearrangement joins TRBV19 to TRBJ2-5; TCRdb's D gene call, TRBD1, goes unchecked for lack of DNA. The CDR3 covers 13 residues. Germline V gene lookup returns CDR1 LNHDA and CDR2 SQIVND (reference sequence). The CDR3 sequence: CASSGTDQETQYF.

The chain employs TRBV7-2 and TRBJ2-2. The CDR3 consists of 16 residues. Germline CDR1 is SGHTA and CDR2 is FQGNSA. The CDR3 reads CASSLVVGKNTGELFF.

The chain links TRBV7-9 to TRBJ2-3; there is no DNA to check the TCRdb D call of TRBD1. The CDR3 contains 21 residues. Germline V gene data show CDR1 as SEHNR and CDR2 as FQNEAQ (reference sequence). CDR3 protein: CASNFRGGGQNWESSTDTQYF.

V and J are TRBV7-2 and TRBJ1-1; TCRdb returns TRBD1, unconfirmable since there is no DNA. Looked up from germline, CDR1 is SGHTA and CDR2 is FQGNSA. This CDR3 comprises 14 residues. The CDR3 reads CASTQGAWTDEAFF. Filled out from reference TRBV7-2 and TRBJ1-1, the complete variable domain reads GAGVSQSPSNKVTEKGKDVELRCDPISGHTALYWYRQSLGQGLEFLIYFQGNSAPDKSGLPSDRFSAERTGGSVSTLTIQRTQQEDSAVYLCASTQGAWTDEAFFGQGTRLTVV.

This chain uses TRBV7-9 with TRBJ2-7; the TCRdb D gene call, TRBD1, has no DNA to confirm it. This CDR3 comprises 13 residues. The germline V gene has CDR1 SEHNR and CDR2 FQNEAQ (reference sequence). The CDR3 loop reads CASSGDIPYEQYF.